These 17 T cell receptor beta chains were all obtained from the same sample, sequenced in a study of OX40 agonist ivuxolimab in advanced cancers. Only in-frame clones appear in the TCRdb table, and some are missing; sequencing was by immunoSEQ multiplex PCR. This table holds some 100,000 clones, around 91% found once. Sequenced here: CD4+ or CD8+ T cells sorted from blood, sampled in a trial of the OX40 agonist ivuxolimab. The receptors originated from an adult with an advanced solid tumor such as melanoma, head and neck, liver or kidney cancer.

The CDR3 nucleotides are TGTGCCAGCAGTCCCGGGACAGCCACCGGGGAGCTGTTTTTT. Translation: CASSPGTATGELFF. The V gene is TRBV5-5, the J gene TRBJ2-2; 7 nucleotides agree with TRBD1. The V gene's germline CDR1 is SGHKS and CDR2 YYEKEE (reference sequence). This CDR3 comprises 14 residues. The V gene end was trimmed by 5 bases and the J gene end by 4 bases; junction bases not matched to a gene: 5. The full variable domain, rest sourced from reference TRBV5-5 and TRBJ2-2, is DAGVTQSPTHLIKTRGQQVTLRCSPISGHKSVSWYQQVLGQGPQFIFQYYEKEERGRGNFPDRFSARQFPNYSSELNVNALLLGDSALYLCASSPGTATGELFFGEGSRLTVL.

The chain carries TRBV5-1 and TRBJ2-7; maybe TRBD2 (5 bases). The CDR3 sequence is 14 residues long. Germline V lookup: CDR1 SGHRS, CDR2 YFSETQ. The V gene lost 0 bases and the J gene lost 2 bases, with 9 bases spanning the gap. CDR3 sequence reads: CASSLVGVPYEQYF. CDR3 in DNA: TGCGCCAGCAGCTTGGTCGGGGTGCCCTACGAGCAGTACTTC.

The CDR3: CASSPPRATNYGYTF. In DNA, the CDR3 is TGTGCCAGCAGCCCCCCCAGGGCTACTAACTATGGCTACACCTTC. The chain links TRBV5-8 to TRBJ1-2; D perhaps matches TRBD1 (5 bases). Germline CDR1 is SGHTS and CDR2 is YDEGEE. This CDR3 contains 15 residues. Between the trimmed V and J ends, which lost 4 bases and 0 bases, there was a span of 13 bases.

For the CDR3, the DNA is TGTGCCAGTAGGAACCTAGCGGGAGGGCCTGGGGCCAACGTCCTGACTTTC. Translated: CASRNLAGGPGANVLTF. The chain carries TRBV19 and TRBJ2-6, with 12 bases fitting TRBD2. The CDR3 is 17 amino acids. Unmatched junction bases numbered 5, after V lost 6 bases and J lost 2 bases. Germline lookup yields CDR1 LNHDA and CDR2 SQIVND (reference sequence).

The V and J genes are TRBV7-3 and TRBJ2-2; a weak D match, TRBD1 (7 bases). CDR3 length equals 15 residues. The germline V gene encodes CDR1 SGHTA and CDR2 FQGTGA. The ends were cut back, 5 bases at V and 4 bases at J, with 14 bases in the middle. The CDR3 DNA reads TGTGCCAGCAGCGCGACAGGGCGGGGCACCGGGGAGCTGTTTTTT. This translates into CASSATGRGTGELFF.

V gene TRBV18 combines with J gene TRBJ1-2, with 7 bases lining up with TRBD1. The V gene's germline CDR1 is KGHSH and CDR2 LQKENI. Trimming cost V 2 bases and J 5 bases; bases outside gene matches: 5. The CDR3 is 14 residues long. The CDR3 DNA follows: TGTGCCAGCTCACCAGAGACAGGGCGGTATGGCTACACCTTC. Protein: CASSPETGRYGYTF.

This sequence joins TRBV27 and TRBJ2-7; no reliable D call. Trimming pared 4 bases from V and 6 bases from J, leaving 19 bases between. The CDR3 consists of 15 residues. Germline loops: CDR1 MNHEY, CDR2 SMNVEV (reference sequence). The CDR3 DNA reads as TGTGCCAGCAGTTACACCGGGCCAGGAGCCGGCGAGCAGTACTTC. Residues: CASSYTGPGAGEQYF.

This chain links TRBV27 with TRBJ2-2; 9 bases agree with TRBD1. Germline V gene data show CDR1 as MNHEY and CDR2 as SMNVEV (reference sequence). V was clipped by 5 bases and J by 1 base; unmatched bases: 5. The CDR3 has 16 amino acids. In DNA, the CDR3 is TGTGCCAGCAGTATACAGGGGGCAGGGAACACCGGGGAGCTGTTTTTT. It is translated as CASSIQGAGNTGELFF.

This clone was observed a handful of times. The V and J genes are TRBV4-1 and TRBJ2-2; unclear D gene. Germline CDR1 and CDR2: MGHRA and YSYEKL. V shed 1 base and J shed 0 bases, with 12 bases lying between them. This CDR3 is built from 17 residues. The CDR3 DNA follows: TGCGCCAGCAGCCAAGTTTTTTTGGGTGCGAACACCGGGGAGCTGTTTTTT. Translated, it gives CASSQVFLGANTGELFF.

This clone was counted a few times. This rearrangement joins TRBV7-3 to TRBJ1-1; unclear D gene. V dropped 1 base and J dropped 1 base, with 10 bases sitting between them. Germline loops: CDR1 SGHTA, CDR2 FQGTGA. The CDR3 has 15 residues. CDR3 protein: CASSLNGWANTEAFF. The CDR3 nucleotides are TGTGCCAGCAGCTTAAATGGGTGGGCGAACACTGAAGCTTTCTTT.

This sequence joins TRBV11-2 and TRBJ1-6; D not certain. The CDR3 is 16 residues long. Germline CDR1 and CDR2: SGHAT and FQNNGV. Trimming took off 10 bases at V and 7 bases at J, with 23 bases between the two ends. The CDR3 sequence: CATRKAFVTANSPLHF. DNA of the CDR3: TGTGCCACCAGGAAGGCCTTTGTGACGGCCAATTCACCCCTCCACTTT. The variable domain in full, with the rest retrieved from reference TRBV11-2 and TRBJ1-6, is EAGVAQSPRYKIIEKRQSVAFWCNPISGHATLYWYQQILGQGPKLLIQFQNNGVVDDSQLPKDRFSAERLKGVDSTLKIQPAKLEDSAVYLCATRKAFVTANSPLHFGNGTRLTVT.

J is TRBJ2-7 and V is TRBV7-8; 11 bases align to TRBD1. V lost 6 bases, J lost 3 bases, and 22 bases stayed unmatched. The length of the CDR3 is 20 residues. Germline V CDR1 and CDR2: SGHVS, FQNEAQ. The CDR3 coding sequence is TGTGCCAGCAGACGACAAGGACAGGGGGCCTCCTCGGACCGAGTCTACGAGCAGTACTTC. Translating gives CASRRQGQGASSDRVYEQYF.

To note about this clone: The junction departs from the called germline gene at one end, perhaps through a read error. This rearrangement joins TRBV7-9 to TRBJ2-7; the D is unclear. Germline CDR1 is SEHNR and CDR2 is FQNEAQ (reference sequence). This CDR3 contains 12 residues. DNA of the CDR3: TGTGCCAGCAGCCCCCGCCCAGGCAGACTCCTTTTC. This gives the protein CASSPRPGRLLF.

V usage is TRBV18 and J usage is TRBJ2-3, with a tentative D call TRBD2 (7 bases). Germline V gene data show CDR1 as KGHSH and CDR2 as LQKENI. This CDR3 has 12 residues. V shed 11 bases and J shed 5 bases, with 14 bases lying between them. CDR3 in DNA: TGTGCCGAGGGGGGGCCTGGAGATACGCAGTATTTT. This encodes CAEGGPGDTQYF.

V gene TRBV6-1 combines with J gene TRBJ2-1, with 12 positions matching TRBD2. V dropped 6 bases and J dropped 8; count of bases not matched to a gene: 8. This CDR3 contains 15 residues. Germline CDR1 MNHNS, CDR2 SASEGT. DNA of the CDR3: TGTGCCAGCAGCTCCCTAGCGGGGGGGCCGGATGAGCAGTTCTTC. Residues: CASSSLAGGPDEQFF.

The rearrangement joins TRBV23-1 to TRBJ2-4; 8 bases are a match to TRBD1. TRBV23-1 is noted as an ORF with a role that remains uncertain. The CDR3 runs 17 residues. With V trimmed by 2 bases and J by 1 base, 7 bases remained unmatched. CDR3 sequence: CASSQRGRDRAKNIQYF. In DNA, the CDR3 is TGCGCCAGCAGTCAACGGGGCCGGGACAGGGCCAAAAACATTCAGTACTTC.

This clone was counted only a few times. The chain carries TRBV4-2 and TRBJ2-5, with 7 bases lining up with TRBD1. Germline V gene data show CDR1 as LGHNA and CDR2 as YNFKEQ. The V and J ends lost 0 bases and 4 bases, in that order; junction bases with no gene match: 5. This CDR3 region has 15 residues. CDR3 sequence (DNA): TGTGCCAGCAGCCAAGAGCCAGGGGGTAGAGAGACCCAGTACTTC. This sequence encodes CASSQEPGGRETQYF.